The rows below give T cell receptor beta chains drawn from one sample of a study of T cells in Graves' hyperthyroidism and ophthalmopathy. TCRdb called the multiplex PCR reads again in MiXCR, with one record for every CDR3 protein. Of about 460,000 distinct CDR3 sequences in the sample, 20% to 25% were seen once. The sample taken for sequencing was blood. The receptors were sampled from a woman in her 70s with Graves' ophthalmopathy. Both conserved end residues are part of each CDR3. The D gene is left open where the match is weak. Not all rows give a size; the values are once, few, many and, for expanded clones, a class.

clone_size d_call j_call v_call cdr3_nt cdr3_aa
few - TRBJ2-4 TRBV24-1 TGTGCCACCAGTAAGGGAAATTCGGGGTTAAACATTCAGTACTTC CATSKGNSGLNIQYF
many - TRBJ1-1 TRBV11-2 TGTGCCAGCAGCTTAGATCCGAGGCGGCCTGAAGCTTTCTTT CASSLDPRRPEAFF
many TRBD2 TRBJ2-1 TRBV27 TGTGCCAGCAGTTCAGCGGGAGGGCCGGGTAATGAGCAGTTCTTC CASSSAGGPGNEQFF
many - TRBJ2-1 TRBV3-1 TGTGCCAGCAGTCGACGGACAGTATACAATGAGCAGTTCTTC CASSRRTVYNEQFF
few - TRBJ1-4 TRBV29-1 TGCAGCGCCCGAGGCTCAGCAACTAATGAAAAACTGTTTTTT CSARGSATNEKLFF
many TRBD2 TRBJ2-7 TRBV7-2 TGTGCCAGCAGCTTGGGGACTAGCGGGCCCTTGTACGAGCAGTACTTC CASSLGTSGPLYEQYF
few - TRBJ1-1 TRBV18 TGTGCCAGCTCACCACTTCGCCACGATGCTTTCTTT CASSPLRHDAFF
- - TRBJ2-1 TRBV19 TGTGCCAGTAGCGCCCCGCGGGATGAGCAGTTCTTC CASSAPRDEQFF
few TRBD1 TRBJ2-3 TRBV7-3 TGTGCCAGCAGCTTGACCGGGACAGGGGGCACAGATACGCAGTATTTT CASSLTGTGGTDTQYF
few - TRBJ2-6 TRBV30 TGTGCCCAATCTGGGGCCAACGTCCTGACTTTC CAQSGANVLTF
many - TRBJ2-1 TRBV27 TGTGCCAGCGCCGAGACACCCAAACAATACAATGAGCAGTTCTTC CASAETPKQYNEQFF